Listed below are T cell receptor beta chains from one sample, sequenced in a study of naive and memory T cell subsets. Each CDR3 protein gets one entry after TCRdb re-called the 5' RACE reads with MiXCR. The sample carries 20,000 to 25,000 distinct CDR3 sequences, about 4% recorded once. The receptors were sampled from a male donor in good health. The CDR3 runs from the conserved cysteine through the conserved F or W. A D gene is named only where the DNA matches it firmly. A row's size may be missing; if present it is once, few, many or a size class.

cdr3_nt cdr3_aa v_call clone_size j_call d_call
TGTGCCAGCAGCTTAAGCGGGGGAGCATACAATGAGCAGTTCTTC CASSLSGGAYNEQFF TRBV11-2 many TRBJ2-1 TRBD2
TGCAGTGCTGAGGAGACCCAGTACTTC CSAEETQYF TRBV20-1 many TRBJ2-5 .
TGTGCCATCAGTGAGCCCGTAGCGGGAGGGTCCTACGAGCAGTACTTC CAISEPVAGGSYEQYF TRBV10-3 many TRBJ2-7 TRBD2
TGTGCCATCACCTCAGGGTTATCACCCCTCCACTTT CAITSGLSPLHF TRBV10-3 many TRBJ1-6 .
TGTGCCAGCAGGGGAGAGGGGGGAAATACGCAGTATTTT CASRGEGGNTQYF TRBV2 . TRBJ2-3 .
TGTGCCAGCCGATCTTCCCGGGACGGAGACACCGGGGAGCTGTTTTTT CASRSSRDGDTGELFF TRBV14 many TRBJ2-2 .
TGCGCCAGCAGCCAAGACGCCAGGGGGCATTGGGAGACCCAGTACTTC CASSQDARGHWETQYF TRBV4-3 many TRBJ2-5 TRBD1
TGTGCCAGTAGGGGAGGGGCCCCCCGAGCGGGAGTGTACTACAATGAGCAGTTCTTC CASRGGAPRAGVYYNEQFF TRBV19 many TRBJ2-1 TRBD2
TGTGCCAGCAGCCCGGGACAGGTCCAAGAGACCCAGTACTTC CASSPGQVQETQYF TRBV7-2 few TRBJ2-5 TRBD1
TGCAGTGCTAGTTTCTTAGATACGCAGTATTTT CSASFLDTQYF TRBV20-1 many TRBJ2-3 .
TGTGCCAGCAGCTTACAATACAGGTCAGAGTTT CASSLQYRSEF TRBV7-2 many TRBJ2-3 .
TGTGCCAGTAGTCCGGAGGCTAGCGTACAAGAGACCCAGTACTTC CASSPEASVQETQYF TRBV19 many TRBJ2-5 .
TGCAGCGTTGAGAAGGGGTTTGACACAGATACGCAGTATTTT CSVEKGFDTDTQYF TRBV29-1 many TRBJ2-3 .
TGTGCCAGCAGCCGTGACAGTGTTCGGGAGCTGTTTTTT CASSRDSVRELFF TRBV11-2 many TRBJ2-2 .
TGTGCCAGCAGTCGGGGGGACACGAAGCCCCAGCATTTT CASSRGDTKPQHF TRBV28 many TRBJ1-5 .
TGCGCCAGCAGTGACTCCGGCCCCCAGCATTTT CASSDSGPQHF TRBV10-2 many TRBJ1-5 .
TGCGCCAGCAGCTTTAGTGGACAGGGGGGCCACGAGCAGTACTTC CASSFSGQGGHEQYF TRBV5-1 many TRBJ2-7 TRBD1
TGCAGCGTTGAACCGGGACACCCTACGGTATATAGCAATCAGCCCCAGCATTTT CSVEPGHPTVYSNQPQHF TRBV29-1 many TRBJ1-5 .
TGCAGCGTTGAAATTGGCTACACCTTC CSVEIGYTF TRBV29-1 many TRBJ1-2 .
TGTGCCAGCAGCTTGTCTTCAGGGCTAGGCTACACCTTC CASSLSSGLGYTF TRBV11-2 many TRBJ1-2 .
TGTGCCAGCAGCAAAGCTGGGGGGATCTACGAGCAGTACTTC CASSKAGGIYEQYF TRBV21-1 many TRBJ2-7 .
TGTGCCAGCTCACCGAGACAGGGAACGGCTGGGGCCAACGTCCTGACTTTC CASSPRQGTAGANVLTF TRBV18 many TRBJ2-6 TRBD1
TGTGCCAGCAGTTTTTATAGCGGGAGCAAATCAACCTACGAGCAGTACTTC CASSFYSGSKSTYEQYF TRBV27 many TRBJ2-7 TRBD2
TGTGCCAGCAGCCTCAGAGGAGGACCTCCAGATACGCAGTATTTT CASSLRGGPPDTQYF TRBV6-5 many TRBJ2-3 .
TGTGCCAGCAGGAGACCGGGACAGGGATATTTGAACACTGAAGCTTTCTTT CASRRPGQGYLNTEAFF TRBV28 many TRBJ1-1 TRBD1